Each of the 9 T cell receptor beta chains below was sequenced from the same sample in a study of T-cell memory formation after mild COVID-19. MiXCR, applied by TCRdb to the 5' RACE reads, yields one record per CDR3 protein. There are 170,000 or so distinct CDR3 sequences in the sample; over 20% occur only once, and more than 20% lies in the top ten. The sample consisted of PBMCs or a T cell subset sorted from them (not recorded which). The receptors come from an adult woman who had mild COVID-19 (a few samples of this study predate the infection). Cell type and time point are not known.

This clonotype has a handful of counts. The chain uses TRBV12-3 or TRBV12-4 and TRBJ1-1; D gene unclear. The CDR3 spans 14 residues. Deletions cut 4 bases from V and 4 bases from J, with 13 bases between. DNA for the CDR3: TGTGCCAGCAGTTCCCTAGACGTAATCACTGAAGCTTTCTTT. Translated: CASSSLDVITEAFF.

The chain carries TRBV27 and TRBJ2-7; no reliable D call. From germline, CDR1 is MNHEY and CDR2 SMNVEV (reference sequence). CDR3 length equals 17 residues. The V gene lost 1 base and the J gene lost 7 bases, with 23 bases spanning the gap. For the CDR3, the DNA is TGTGCCAGCAGTTTATTCCCTCCCCGGCGGCCCGGTGGGGAGCAGTACTTC. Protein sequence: CASSLFPPRRPGGEQYF.

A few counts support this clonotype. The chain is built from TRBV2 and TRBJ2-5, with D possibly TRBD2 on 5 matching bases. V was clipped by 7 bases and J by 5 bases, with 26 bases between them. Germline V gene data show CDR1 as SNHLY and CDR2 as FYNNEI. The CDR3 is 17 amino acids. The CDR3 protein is CASTGSGDKGEFETQYF. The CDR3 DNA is TGTGCCAGCACCGGAAGTGGAGATAAGGGAGAATTTGAGACCCAGTACTTC. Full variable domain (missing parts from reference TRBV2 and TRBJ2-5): EPEVTQTPSHQVTQMGQEVILRCVPISNHLYFYWYRQILGQKVEFLVSFYNNEISEKSEIFDDQFSVERPDGSNFTLKIRSTKLEDSAMYFCASTGSGDKGEFETQYFGPGTRLLVL.

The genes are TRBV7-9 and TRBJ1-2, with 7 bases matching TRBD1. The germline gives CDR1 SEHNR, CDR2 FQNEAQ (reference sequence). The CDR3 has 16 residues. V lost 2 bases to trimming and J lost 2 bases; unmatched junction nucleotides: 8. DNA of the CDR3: TGTGCCAGCAGCTTAATCGCCGGGACAGAGAACTATGGCTACACCTTC. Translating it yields CASSLIAGTENYGYTF.

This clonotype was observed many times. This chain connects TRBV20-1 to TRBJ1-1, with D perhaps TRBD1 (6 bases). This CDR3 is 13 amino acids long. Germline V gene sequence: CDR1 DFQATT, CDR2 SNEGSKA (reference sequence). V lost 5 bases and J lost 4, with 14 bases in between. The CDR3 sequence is CSASPGGATEAFF. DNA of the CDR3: TGCAGTGCTTCCCCCGGGGGGGCCACTGAAGCTTTCTTT.

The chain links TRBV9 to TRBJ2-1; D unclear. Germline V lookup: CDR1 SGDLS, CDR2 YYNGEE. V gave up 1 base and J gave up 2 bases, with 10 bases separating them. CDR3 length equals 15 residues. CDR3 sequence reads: CASSVQHGPYNEQFF. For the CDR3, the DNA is TGTGCCAGCAGCGTACAACATGGCCCCTACAATGAGCAGTTCTTC.

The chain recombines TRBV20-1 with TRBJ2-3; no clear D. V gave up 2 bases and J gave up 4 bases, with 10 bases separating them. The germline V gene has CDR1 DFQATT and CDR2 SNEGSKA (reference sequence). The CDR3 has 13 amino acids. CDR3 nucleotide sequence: TGCAGTGCTAGACCCTACGTCGCAGATACGCAGTATTTT. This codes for CSARPYVADTQYF.

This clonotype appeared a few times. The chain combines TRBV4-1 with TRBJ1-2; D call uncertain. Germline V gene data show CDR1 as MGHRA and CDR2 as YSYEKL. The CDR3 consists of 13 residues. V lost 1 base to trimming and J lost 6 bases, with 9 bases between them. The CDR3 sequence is CASSQGVDHGYTF. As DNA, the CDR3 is TGCGCCAGCAGCCAAGGGGTGGATCATGGCTACACCTTC.

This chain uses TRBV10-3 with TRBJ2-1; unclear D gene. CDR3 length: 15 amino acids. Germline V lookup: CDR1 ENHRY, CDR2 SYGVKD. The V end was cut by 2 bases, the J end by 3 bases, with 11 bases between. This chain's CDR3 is CAISEGSQIYNEQFF. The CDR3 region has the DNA TGTGCCATCAGTGAGGGCTCCCAAATCTACAATGAGCAGTTCTTC.